This T cell receptor (beta chain) derives from a study of cytomegalovirus exposure and HLA in healthy donors (TCRdb year 2017). Study-wide context: According to an earlier analysis of several hundred of the donors, about 180 million T cells yielded roughly 110 million unique TCR beta sequences and about 300 Gb of sequence data. The study combined high-throughput TCR immunosequencing, statistical association of individual TCRs with disease status, and machine learning to predict cytomegalovirus infection status. Because of strong linkage in the cohort, 4 to 6 DR-DQ haplotypes were treated as single units for association and clustering. Rather than drawing on any new phenotypic data, the later analysis identified candidate immune exposures from TCR beta sequences and the way those sequences occurred across donors. The study was designed to test whether signatures of past pathogen exposure could be identified by cataloging public T cell receptors. Among about 370 genotyped donors of the cohort, an average of around 250,000 unique TCR beta nucleotide sequences was sequenced per donor, of which about 18% were non-productive. Approximately 310 gigabases of sequencing data and approximately 84 million unique TCR sequences were included in an early release covering several hundred HLA-typed donors. Along with the approximately 700-subject first cohort, a separate validation cohort of some 130 different subjects was used. An earlier analysis of approximately 640 of the donors applied high-throughput TCR beta sequencing to assess whether each TCR beta V gene segment acted as functional or pseudogenic. Donor age, sex, ethnicity and CMV serostatus were collected together with the repertoire data. A later analysis re-examined previously published TCR beta repertoires from more than 600 donors and added high-resolution HLA genotyping to investigate patterns of TCR occurrence. Class I and class II HLA loci were covered by the typing at four-digit resolution. All discovery cohort repertoires had been generated on a single sequencing platform. A later genetic analysis took genome-wide SNP genotypes for about 55% of the roughly 700 donors and used that subset as a discovery cohort. The number of typed donors differed by locus: about 620-630 for A, B, C, DRB1 and DQB1; 500 to 550 for DQA1; some 590 for DPA1; and roughly 470 for DPB1. The study profiled the T cell repertoires of approximately 700 subjects by immunosequencing and related them to cytomegalovirus serostatus. Among the approximately 420 genotyped donors, under 90% belonged to the genetic ancestry cluster associated with self-reported Caucasian donors. Overall study results and their limits: This cohort had only TCR beta chains sequenced, and the lack of alpha or paired-chain data limited which features could be detected. A later analysis found that HLA-associated TCR beta chains were more clonally expanded and had lower generation probabilities than equally common non-associated chains. Because the 87-base-pair reads could not distinguish some IMGT-functional V segments, including TRBV6-2 and TRBV6-3, those segments were excluded. In a later genetic analysis, fewer N-insertions in productive TCRs were reported among donors in an Asian-associated ancestry cluster than the roughly 700-donor mean. A later analysis associated 17,000 or so TCR beta sequences with specific HLA alleles at a false discovery rate of 0.05. A later analysis reported that several top co-occurrence clusters appeared linked to parvovirus B19, influenza, CMV and Epstein-Barr virus. A few of the identified cytomegalovirus-associated TCR beta chains were confirmed in vitro to be specific for cytomegalovirus antigens. When HLA alleles, especially DR and DQ, strongly co-occurred, attributing TCR associations to individual alleles was difficult. A later analysis found that TCR association rates varied across HLA loci, with DRB1 alleles showing the most associated TCRs and HLA-C alleles the fewest. The study gave a list of about 150 TCR beta chains associated with cytomegalovirus. Most TCR sequences were seen in very few donors, while some public TCRs were found in many individuals. The earlier analysis of about 600 of the donors excluded over 15 rarely observed V segments, including chromosome 9 orphons, because counts were too low. The classifier was reported to diagnose cytomegalovirus status with high specificity and sensitivity in both the original cohort and the validation cohort. Roughly uniform sequencing depth across donors was assumed in presence/absence analyses, although this assumption may not hold. An association between a missense DCLRE1C variant and V-gene and J-gene trimming of TCR beta chains was found in a later genetic analysis and replicated in an independent cohort. A cluster of highly shared sequence variants was judged likely to represent a technical artifact of the sequencing pipeline. For the cohort, immune exposure information was limited to CMV serostatus. A further reported finding was that TCR beta sequences accurately predicted the HLA-A and HLA-B alleles for most subjects in the first cohort. Most CMV-associated TCR beta chains appeared to be HLA-restricted in a later analysis, and the HLA associations seemed to be driven largely by CMV exposure. Because some donors lacked HLA typing at each locus, the association tests relied only on the typed subset. The authors suggested that the approach could potentially be extended to other disease states and immunological phenotypes. In an earlier analysis of approximately 590 of the donors, most TCR beta V segments appeared in productive rearrangements about 87% or about 30% of the time, broadly matching IMGT annotations. Linkage disequilibrium might explain the correlated functional status among segregating V segments, but an unknown experimental factor could not be excluded.

In total, roughly 670 healthy bone marrow donors made up the cohort. All cohort members were sampled while nominally healthy, although unrecorded immune exposures were likely present. The donor tested CMV seropositive and was one of the 289 seropositive cohort members. A peripheral blood sample was provided by each donor, and peripheral blood mononuclear cells were used for TCR beta sequencing. Genomic DNA was extracted from the blood cell samples with the Qiagen DNeasy Blood Extraction Kit. CDR1 is given as SGHTA and CDR2 as FQGNSA, both from the germline V gene. The CDR3 measures 15 amino acids from cysteine to phenylalanine. The entry retains the CDR3 DNA only, 45 bases that are in frame from base 1. Trimming takes 1 base from V and 7 bases from J, and the germline ends sit 16 bases apart. A note on this clone: Its specific antigen is unknown. Base qualities are missing; no much larger clone stands one base away.

Library creation used the immunoSEQ multiplex PCR assay. For the multiplex PCR, a mixture combining 60 forward primers for TCR Vbeta segments and 13 reverse primers for TCR Jbeta segments was used. The CDR3 region of rearranged TCR beta genes was amplified from genomic DNA with a multiplex PCR assay. On the Illumina HiSeq System, the amplified TCR beta libraries were sequenced as 87-base-pair reads. As for how the authors treated the data: Across the 700 or so repertoires, a later analysis counted tens of millions of unique TCR beta chains, roughly 11 million of which were shared by at least two donors. To remove PCR and sequencing errors, raw reads were error-corrected and collapsed into unique sequences using a nearest-neighbor algorithm that merged closely related sequences. Alignment of CDR3 sequences to IMGT reference sequences was used to assign V, D and J gene segments. For a sequence to be retained, a match of at least six nucleotides was required to both a V gene segment and a J gene segment. A rearrangement was called productive if the CDR3 had no stop codons and remained in frame with V and J, and every other rearrangement was called non-productive. CDR3 was defined by IMGT convention, running from the second conserved V-encoded cysteine to the conserved J-encoded phenylalanine. Sequences without an unambiguous match to a single V gene segment were excluded from the earlier analysis of a few hundred of the donors. In an earlier analysis of around 600 of the donors, V segments were called functional above 56.7% productive rearrangements and were called segregating when the between-donor standard deviation exceeded 5%. A statistical classification framework was built for diagnosing cytomegalovirus status from the catalog of TCR beta chain sequences. V and J gene assignment, in a later analysis, came from comparing TCR nucleotide sequences with IMGT/GENE-DB human TR gene sequences. The TCRdist pipeline was used in a later analysis to assign CDR3 sequences and most-parsimonious VDJ recombination scenarios. A later analysis defined each TCR beta chain by its CDR3 amino acid sequence plus V-gene family, and excluded reads lacking a unique V-gene family. To address suspected cross-contamination and a sequencing artifact, a later analysis removed roughly 580 highly shared, low-generation-probability nucleotide sequences. For each public chain, a later analysis derived a clonal expansion index from normalized ranks of inferred template counts within each repertoire. In a later analysis, generation probabilities were computed with a VDJ recombination model fitted to out-of-frame rearrangements, and the resulting probabilities were checked against IGoR. In a later analysis, hypergeometric tests were used to score TCR-TCR, TCR-HLA and TCR-CMV co-occurrence, with a repertoire-size bias correction applied to TCR pairs. In a later analysis, false discovery rates were estimated by permuting HLA or CMV assignments 20 times. In a later analysis, co-occurring TCRs were grouped with DBSCAN, and TCRdist sequence similarity was added when clustering was performed within HLA-allele-positive subsets. Repertoires with fewer than 30,000 or more than 120,000 public chains were left out of co-occurrence clustering, as were four to six repertoires with anomalous nucleotide sharing. Imported from immuneACCESS, the table was reduced by TCRdb to in-frame sequences with V and J called. These copies leave out some clones; in studies compared against another copy, an unresolved V gene accounts for under half, and the cause of the remainder is not known. D and trimming were read from the DNA, whereas the V and J calls and clone size are those reported in that table. This sample holds some 120,000 clones; roughly 83% were observed only once. The ten largest clones represent roughly 4.3% of the sample.

This clonotype originated in a man aged 25 to 40 in good health and CMV-seropositive. The sample consisted of PBMCs. The chain is assembled from TRBV7-2 and TRBJ1-1, and TRBD1 may be the D gene, going by 5 matching bases. In nucleotide form, the sequence is TGTGCCAGCAGCTTAGGGGGTACCAGGGTGGTTGAAGCTTTCTTT. The translation is CASSLGGTRVVEAFF.